The 29 T cell receptor beta chains presented below share a single source sample, sequenced in a study of T cell responses to AZD1222 COVID-19 vaccine (dated by TCRdb to the early 2020s). Sample time point, as interpreted from the label and publication: baseline before first vaccination. Library generation was performed with the immunoSEQ multiplex PCR assay. Not all clones reach the TCRdb copy of this immuneACCESS table, which keeps in-frame sequences only. Checked studies attribute under half of the gap to unresolved V genes and leave the rest unexplained. The sample profile shows 120,000 or so clones; 90% of them were found once. Together, the top ten hold 7.2% of the sample. The sample consisted of peripheral blood, taken on day 0 of AZD1222 vaccination. These receptors were collected from an adult in good health.

V and J are TRBV20-1 and TRBJ2-7, with D possibly matching TRBD2 (5 bases). Trimming removed 3 bases at V and 1 base at J, with 10 bases between. The germline gives CDR1 DFQATT, CDR2 SNEGSKA (reference sequence). CDR3 length: 13 residues. CDR3 region: CSASVSGSYEQYF. The CDR3, as DNA: TGCAGTGCTAGTGTATCGGGGTCCTACGAGCAGTACTTC.

J is TRBJ1-4 and V is TRBV10-3; no firm D call. Germline CDR1 and CDR2: ENHRY and SYGVKD. Between the trimmed V and J ends, which lost 4 bases and 7 bases, there was a span of 10 bases. The CDR3 is 13 amino acids. CDR3 nucleotides: TGTGCCATCAGTGTTGGGAGCAGTGAAAAACTGTTTTTT. This sequence encodes CAISVGSSEKLFF.

This clone was detected only a few times. The chain uses TRBV7-6 and TRBJ2-7; D remains unclear. The CDR3 covers 13 residues. The ends were cut back, 5 bases at V and 6 bases at J, with 14 bases in the middle. Germline-derived CDR1 and CDR2 are SGHVS and FNYEAQ. The CDR3 DNA reads TGTGCCAGCAGCCCCTCCGGCCTAGTCGAGCAGTACTTC. It is translated as CASSPSGLVEQYF.

This clone was seen a handful of times. The same CDR3 also results from other DNA sequences found in this sample. This chain joins TRBV6-2 or TRBV6-3 and TRBJ2-3; no clear D. The CDR3 extends over 10 amino acids. V was trimmed by 4 bases and J by 6 bases, leaving 2 bases between them. From germline, CDR1 is MNHEY and CDR2 SVGEGT. The CDR3 nucleotides are TGTGCCAGCAGTTTGGATACGCAGTATTTT. This translates into CASSLDTQYF.

A note on this clone: One junction end does not reproduce the germline sequence, and a read error may be involved. V usage is TRBV7-7 and J usage is TRBJ2-2; 7 bases fit TRBD1. CDR3 length: 15 residues. The V gene's germline CDR1 is SSHAT and CDR2 FNYEAQ (reference sequence). CDR3 loop: CASSLLGQATGELFF. CDR3 nucleotide sequence: TGTGCTAGCAGCTTACTAGGACAGGCGACCGGGGAGCTGTTTTTT.

The rearrangement uses TRBV25-1 and TRBJ2-1; D is uncertain. The CDR3 consists of 14 residues. Trimming removed 0 bases from V and 2 bases from J, with 5 bases in between. Looked up from germline, CDR1 is MGHDK and CDR2 is SYGVNS. DNA for the CDR3: TGTGCCAGCAGTGAATACGGTACCTACAATGAGCAGTTCTTC. Translation: CASSEYGTYNEQFF.

This rearrangement joins TRBV3-1 (or the pseudogene TRBV3-2) to TRBJ2-5; D gene ambiguous. V lost 5 bases, J lost 6 bases, and 22 bases lay in between. This CDR3 has 16 amino acids. Germline CDR1 and CDR2: LGHDT and YNNKEL (reference sequence). CDR3 bases: TGTGCCAGCAGCGCATTAGGGCGCCCCCAGTTCCAGACCCAGTACTTC. As protein: CASSALGRPQFQTQYF.

V and J are TRBV28 and TRBJ1-1, with TRBD1 matching 7 bases. CDR1 and CDR2 (germline): MDHEN, SYDVKM. The CDR3 is 13 residues long. Unmatched junction bases numbered 3, after V lost 3 bases and J lost 5 bases. CDR3 sequence: CASSLSRGTEAFF. CDR3 DNA sequence: TGTGCCAGCAGTTTGTCCAGGGGGACTGAAGCTTTCTTT.

V and J are TRBV29-1 and TRBJ1-1; no definite D call. The V end was cut by 5 bases, the J end by 4 bases, with 11 bases between. CDR3 size: 12 residues. CDR1 SQVTM and CDR2 ANQGSEA come from the germline V gene. CDR3 coding DNA: TGCAGCGTTACTATCACGGGCACTGAAGCTTTCTTT. Translated: CSVTITGTEAFF. Drawing the rest from reference TRBV29-1 and TRBJ1-1, the complete variable domain is SAVISQKPSRDICQRGTSLTIQCQVDSQVTMMFWYRQQPGQSLTLIATANQGSEATYESGFVIDKFPISRPNLTFSTLTVSNMSPEDSSIYLCSVTITGTEAFFGQGTRLTVV.

This sequence joins TRBV14 and TRBJ2-2; D uncertain. The CDR3 consists of 13 residues. V gave up 1 base and J gave up 6 bases, with 6 bases separating them. Germline CDR1 is SGHDN and CDR2 is FVKESK. Here the CDR3 reads CASSQAQSGELFF. In DNA, the CDR3 is TGTGCCAGCAGCCAAGCGCAGTCCGGGGAGCTGTTTTTT.

This clone was observed once. The chain couples TRBV27 to TRBJ2-6; a weak D match, TRBD2 (5 bases). Germline CDR1 MNHEY, CDR2 SMNVEV (reference sequence). V was pared by 3 bases and J by 1 base, with 13 bases between. The CDR3 has 17 residues. The CDR3 loop reads CASSLEALFSGANVLTF. CDR3 nucleotide sequence: TGTGCCAGCAGTTTGGAGGCACTATTTTCTGGGGCCAACGTCCTGACTTTC.

This chain uses TRBV19 with TRBJ2-2, with TRBD1 matching 8 bases. This CDR3 contains 15 residues. With 6 bases clipped from V and 4 bases from J, the junction kept 7 bases outside the gene matches. Germline V gene data show CDR1 as LNHDA and CDR2 as SQIVND (reference sequence). The CDR3 DNA is TGTGCCAGTAGCCTCCAGGGGGCCAGCACCGGGGAGCTGTTTTTT. Residues: CASSLQGASTGELFF.

This chain links TRBV7-9 with TRBJ2-1; D is perhaps TRBD2 (5 bases). The CDR3 loop spans 15 amino acids. The germline V gene encodes CDR1 SEHNR and CDR2 FQNEAQ (reference sequence). Trimming took 0 bases from V and 4 from J, leaving 10 bases between them. In nucleotides, the CDR3 is TGTGCCAGCAGCTTAGCGGGAGCGACTTACAATGAGCAGTTCTTC. Translating it yields CASSLAGATYNEQFF.

This rearrangement joins TRBV5-1 to TRBJ2-7, with 9 bases that match TRBD1. The J segment lost 0 bases and the V segment lost 4 bases, leaving 5 bases of the junction unmatched. CDR1 is SGHRS and CDR2 is YFSETQ in the germline V gene. There are 15 residues in the CDR3. Written as DNA, the CDR3 is TGCGCCAGCAGCCGTGGGACAGGGAACTCCTACGAGCAGTACTTC. Protein: CASSRGTGNSYEQYF.

The chain has TRBV28 and TRBJ2-1; 7 bases align to TRBD2. The CDR3 is 13 amino acids. Germline V gives CDR1 MDHEN, CDR2 SYDVKM. V trimming: 10 bases; J trimming: 4 bases; junction bases outside the gene matches: 7. As DNA, the CDR3 is TGTGCCACGGGGGAGGGCCTTTACAATGAGCAGTTCTTC. Translating gives CATGEGLYNEQFF. Full variable domain (outside the CDR3, taken from reference TRBV28 and TRBJ2-1): DVKVTQSSRYLVKRTGEKVFLECVQDMDHENMFWYRQDPGLGLRLIYFSYDVKMKEKGDIPEGYSVSREKKERFSLILESASTNQTSMYLCATGEGLYNEQFFGPGTRLTVL.

The CDR3 spells CASSRQGENTEAFF. The CDR3 DNA sequence: TGTGCCAGCAGTAGACAGGGTGAGAACACTGAAGCTTTCTTT. The rearrangement joins TRBV6-5 to TRBJ1-1; 7 nucleotides agree with TRBD1. The CDR3 sequence is 14 residues long. Germline CDR1 MNHEY, CDR2 SVGAGI. The trim removed 5 bases at V and 1 base at J, leaving 4 bases unmatched.

The rearrangement uses TRBV7-2 and TRBJ2-3; perhaps TRBD2 as D (6 bases). This CDR3 comprises 18 residues. The ends were cut back, 1 base at V and 2 bases at J, with 19 bases in the middle. CDR1 and CDR2 from the germline V gene are SGHTA and FQGNSA. CDR3 sequence reads: CASSLGAGDSSTTDTQYF. Written as DNA, the CDR3 is TGTGCCAGCAGCTTAGGGGCCGGGGACTCCAGTACCACAGATACGCAGTATTTT. The full variable domain, its missing parts supplied by reference TRBV7-2 and TRBJ2-3, is GAGVSQSPSNKVTEKGKDVELRCDPISGHTALYWYRQSLGQGLEFLIYFQGNSAPDKSGLPSDRFSAERTGGSVSTLTIQRTQQEDSAVYLCASSLGAGDSSTTDTQYFGPGTRLTVL.

The V and J genes are TRBV28 and TRBJ1-2; weak D call: TRBD1 (5 bases). CDR3 length: 16 residues. Germline V lookup: CDR1 MDHEN, CDR2 SYDVKM. The V end lost 6 bases, the J end lost 0 bases, and 17 bases lay between the germline ends. The CDR3 DNA reads TGTGCCAGCAGCCCGGGGGGTTCCGGGGCTAACTATGGCTACACCTTC. It codes for CASSPGGSGANYGYTF.

The count of this clone is one. This CDR3 is CASSRQGLGNEQFF. The DNA for the CDR3 is TGTGCCAGCTCACGGCAGGGGTTGGGCAATGAGCAGTTCTTC. V is TRBV18 and J is TRBJ2-1, with a weak D call TRBD1 (6 bases). This CDR3 comprises 14 residues. Germline values: CDR1 KGHSH, CDR2 LQKENI. Between the trimmed V and J ends, which lost 4 bases and 6 bases, there was a span of 13 bases.

CDR3 region: CASSFNYEQYF. In DNA form, the CDR3 reads TGTGCCAGCAGTTTCAACTACGAGCAGTACTTC. The genes are TRBV28 and TRBJ2-7; D remains unclear. Germline CDR1 MDHEN, CDR2 SYDVKM. The CDR3 runs to 11 residues. Between the trimmed V and J ends, which lost 3 bases and 3 bases, there was a span of 3 bases. Filled out from reference TRBV28 and TRBJ2-7, the complete variable domain reads DVKVTQSSRYLVKRTGEKVFLECVQDMDHENMFWYRQDPGLGLRLIYFSYDVKMKEKGDIPEGYSVSREKKERFSLILESASTNQTSMYLCASSFNYEQYFGPGTRLTVT.

The rearrangement uses TRBV5-4 and TRBJ2-7; D remains ambiguous. The CDR3 length is 12 residues. V was trimmed by 5 bases and J by 6 bases, leaving 12 bases between them. In germline, CDR1 is SGHNT, CDR2 YYREEE (reference sequence). CDR3 region: CASSQTGFEQYF. The CDR3 DNA follows: TGTGCCAGCAGTCAGACGGGTTTCGAGCAGTACTTC.

The V call is TRBV7-2, the J call TRBJ2-5; no reliable D call. The CDR3 is 12 residues long. Germline V gene sequence: CDR1 SGHTA, CDR2 FQGNSA. V lost 4 bases, J lost 3 bases, and 6 bases lay in between. The CDR3 loop is CASSSKKETQYF. The CDR3 DNA sequence: TGTGCCAGCAGCTCGAAAAAAGAGACCCAGTACTTC.

V usage is TRBV27 and J usage is TRBJ2-7; possibly TRBD1 for D (6 bases). CDR3 length: 15 amino acids. Trimming removed 3 bases from V and 2 bases from J, with 14 bases in between. Germline V gene data show CDR1 as MNHEY and CDR2 as SMNVEV (reference sequence). The CDR3 is CASSFPGTPAYEQYF. In nucleotides, the CDR3 is TGTGCCAGCAGTTTCCCCGGGACACCAGCCTACGAGCAGTACTTC.

The chain uses TRBV11-2 and TRBJ2-5, with TRBD2 matching over 8 bases. Unmatched junction bases numbered 16, after V lost 7 bases and J lost 9 bases. Germline V lookup: CDR1 SGHAT, CDR2 FQNNGV. CDR3 size: 15 residues. The CDR3 DNA sequence: TGTGCCAGCACCACTAGCGGAAAATGGGGAAGAGCCCAGTACTTC. It specifies CASTTSGKWGRAQYF.

V usage is TRBV7-8 and J usage is TRBJ2-7, with TRBD1 matching over 9 bases. The CDR3 is 16 amino acids. The V gene's germline CDR1 is SGHVS and CDR2 FQNEAQ. The V gene end was trimmed by 1 base and the J gene end by 5 bases; junction bases not matched to a gene: 9. The CDR3 protein is CASSLGPGQGRNEQYF. In DNA, the CDR3 is TGTGCCAGCAGCTTAGGTCCAGGACAGGGGAGGAACGAGCAGTACTTC.

This chain connects TRBV19 to TRBJ2-3, with 7 bases matching TRBD1. V trimming: 9 bases; J trimming: 2 bases; junction bases outside the gene matches: 5. The germline gives CDR1 LNHDA, CDR2 SQIVND (reference sequence). CDR3 length equals 13 residues. Written as DNA, the CDR3 is TGTGCCAGCCCGGGACAGTTCACAGATACGCAGTATTTT. Encoded protein: CASPGQFTDTQYF.

The chain links TRBV9 to TRBJ2-1, with D tentatively TRBD2 (6 bases). In germline, CDR1 is SGDLS, CDR2 YYNGEE. V lost 0 bases and J lost 4, with 14 bases in between. This CDR3 comprises 16 residues. CDR3 loop: CASSVESGGVYNEQFF. The CDR3 DNA sequence: TGTGCCAGCAGCGTAGAGTCTGGCGGGGTATACAATGAGCAGTTCTTC.

This CDR3 reads CASSGFNQETQYF. The CDR3 region has the DNA TGTGCCAGCAGTGGGTTCAACCAAGAGACCCAGTACTTC. The V call is TRBV2, the J call TRBJ2-5, with no clear D. Germline CDR1 reads SNHLY; CDR2 reads FYNNEI. Trimming pared 4 bases from V and 0 bases from J, leaving 6 bases between. CDR3 size: 13 residues.

V usage is TRBV7-9 and J usage is TRBJ1-2, with TRBD1 as a possible D gene (5 bases). V shed 4 bases and J shed 4 bases, with 16 bases lying between them. Germline CDR1 reads SEHNR; CDR2 reads FQNEAQ (reference sequence). This CDR3 spans 15 amino acids. The CDR3 protein is CASSSSWGSFYGYTF. CDR3 DNA: TGTGCCAGCAGCTCCTCCTGGGGCAGCTTCTATGGCTACACCTTC. The full variable domain, with the rest looked up from reference TRBV7-9 and TRBJ1-2, is DTGVSQNPRHKITKRGQNVTFRCDPISEHNRLYWYRQTLGQGPEFLTYFQNEAQLEKSRLLSDRFSAERPKGSFSTLEIQRTEQGDSAMYLCASSSSWGSFYGYTFGSGTRLTVV.